The sequence of this T cell receptor beta chain was determined in a study of blood T cell repertoires in COVID-19. Sequencing used immunoSEQ multiplex PCR; TCRdb keeps in-frame clones, though not all of them. This repertoire shows approximately 190,000 clones, 82% found once; its top ten account for around 8%. This CDR3 comprises 14 residues. CDR1 is MDHEN, CDR2 SYDVKM, per germline. The V gene lost 5 bases and the J gene lost 10 bases, with 17 bases spanning the gap. The clonotype originates from an older woman with COVID-19, enrolled during active disease. V and J are TRBV28 and TRBJ2-2; D might be TRBD2 (6 bases). The source material was peripheral blood. CDR3 sequence (DNA): TGTGCCAGCAGTAGAACCCCGGGACTCTCGGAGCTGTTTTTT. The encoded protein is CASSRTPGLSELFF.